The 20 T cell receptor beta chains in this list originate from one sample, sequenced in a study of tumor and adjacent non-tumor tissue in lung cancer (dated by TCRdb to the late 2010s). RNA was isolated from bulk, unsorted tissue, and RNA quality was assessed with a NanoDrop ND-1000 and an Agilent 2100. Distant non-tumor tissue taken more than 3 cm from the tumor edge was used as the normal lung sample. Library preparation used multiplex PCR. Sequencing used an Illumina HiSeq 2500. TCRbeta libraries were constructed through three rounds of nested PCR with primers (Table S4) according to protocols modified from ARM-PCR. TCRdb's own reprocessing of the public reads used fastp at Q25 and MiXCR and kept productive beta chains. All rows with the same CDR3 protein become a single entry with the most common DNA and genes. Counted in this sample were 75,000 to 90,000 distinct CDR3 sequences; more than 65% of them appeared once. 21% of the sample is in the top ten clones.

Sequenced material: distant non-tumor lung tissue. The receptors stem from a woman aged 50 to 60 with non-small cell lung cancer.

This clonotype was seen more than once but under ten times. This could be a read error, since a much larger clone is one nucleotide away. The chain joins TRBV5-1 to TRBJ2-1, with D possibly TRBD1 on 6 matching bases. This CDR3 is 16 amino acids long. Germline values: CDR1 SGHRS, CDR2 YFSETQ. The CDR3: CANSLDLGGSYNEQFF. CDR3 sequence (DNA): TGCGCCAACAGCTTGGATCTAGGGGGCTCCTACAATGAGCAGTTCTTC.

The rearrangement uses TRBV19 and TRBJ2-2, with D perhaps TRBD2 (6 bases). Trimming removed 6 bases at V and 6 bases at J, with 20 bases between. CDR1 is LNHDA and CDR2 is SQIVND in the germline V gene (reference sequence). CDR3 size: 16 residues. The CDR3 DNA follows: TGTGCCAGTAGGGCCAAGGACTATACCATGGCCGGGGAGCTGTTTTTT. It encodes CASRAKDYTMAGELFF.

This clonotype was picked up one time. The conserved final phenylalanine or tryptophan is absent from the CDR3, which likely points to a read error. This chain joins TRBV12-3 or TRBV12-4 and TRBJ2-5; D is possibly TRBD1 (5 bases). The CDR3 totals 14 residues. The DNA of the CDR3 is TGTCCCAGCAGTTTCAGACAGTCCCAAGAGACCCAGTACCTC. This gives the protein CPSSFRQSQETQYL.

Of note for this clonotype: An end of the junction does not agree with germline; a read error may underlie this. The chain carries TRBV29-1 and TRBJ1-1, with D tentatively TRBD1 (5 bases). Germline CDR1 and CDR2: SQVTM and ANQGSEA. The CDR3 spans 12 residues. The DNA for the CDR3 is TGCAGTGTTGTCCCGGGGGTGACTGAAGCTTTCTTT. Translated: CSVVPGVTEAFF.

The V gene is TRBV6-6, the J gene TRBJ2-5; D unresolved. This CDR3 region has 15 residues. Per germline, CDR1 MNHNY and CDR2 SVGAGI (reference sequence). The V end lost 5 bases, the J end lost 5 bases, and 18 bases lay between the germline ends. CDR3 amino acids: CASSPRYPAGETQYF. CDR3 in DNA: TGTGCCAGCAGTCCCCGGTACCCGGCTGGGGAGACCCAGTACTTC.

Concerning this clonotype: No conserved phenylalanine or tryptophan ends this CDR3, so it is likely a read error. V usage is TRBV29-1 and J usage is TRBJ1-2; the match to TRBD1 covers 7 bases. Germline assignment: CDR1 SQVTM and CDR2 ANQGSEA. This CDR3 has 15 residues. V trimming: 1 base; J trimming: 11 bases; junction bases outside the gene matches: 16. The CDR3 reads CSVEGRDSGSGGYTL. Written as DNA, the CDR3 is TGCAGCGTTGAAGGGAGGGACAGCGGCTCTGGCGGATACACCCTC.

Concerning this clonotype: No conserved phenylalanine or tryptophan ends this CDR3, so it is likely a read error. The genes are TRBV6-6 and TRBJ2-7, with TRBD2 matching 7 bases. The CDR3 consists of 17 residues. CDR1 MNHNY and CDR2 SVGAGI come from the germline V gene (reference sequence). The CDR3 coding sequence is TGTGCCAGCAGGGACGTAGATGGCGGGAGCCCCTCTTACGAACAGTACTCC. Translation: CASRDVDGGSPSYEQYS.

In regard to this clonotype: A read error is possible here, since a much larger clone lies one base away. This rearrangement joins TRBV28 to TRBJ2-1; D not resolved. The germline V gene has CDR1 MDHEN and CDR2 SYDVKM. Trimming took 8 bases from V and 4 from J, leaving 6 bases between them. This CDR3 is 11 amino acids long. CDR3 sequence: CASGRYNEQFF. In DNA, the CDR3 is TGTGCCAGCGGGCGATACAATGAGCAGTTCTTC.

In its sample, this clonotype was seen a few times. The junction departs from the called germline gene at one end, perhaps through a read error. The rearrangement links TRBV5-4 to TRBJ1-4; D is possibly TRBD1 (6 bases). The germline CDR1 and CDR2 sequences are SGHNT and YYREEE (reference sequence). This CDR3 comprises 15 residues. For the CDR3, the DNA is TGTGTCAGCAGCATGTGTGCGGGGGGCAGCGAAAAACTGTTTTTT. Its translation is CVSSMCAGGSEKLFF.

A word on this clonotype: A junction boundary mismatches the germline segment, possibly from a read error. This rearrangement joins TRBV6-1 to TRBJ2-3, with 8 bases aligning to TRBD2. The germline CDR1 and CDR2 sequences are MNHNS and SASEGT. The CDR3 consists of 15 residues. The CDR3 bases are TGTGCCAGCAGTGGAGATACGGGAGGGGCAGATACGAAGTATTTT. Its translation: CASSGDTGGADTKYF.

A note on this clonotype: A junction boundary mismatches the germline segment, possibly from a read error. The J gene is TRBJ2-7, the V gene TRBV4-2; a weak D match, TRBD2 (5 bases). The CDR3 spans 15 residues. Germline CDR1 and CDR2: LGHNA and YNFKEQ. CDR3 sequence reads: CASSQEDWLVGRQYF. The CDR3 DNA reads TGTGCCAGCAGCCAGGAGGATTGGCTAGTGGGCCGGCAGTATTTC.

The table lists this clonotype with many counts. The J gene is TRBJ2-4, the V gene TRBV28, with D possibly being TRBD1 or TRBD2 (5 bases each). This CDR3 region has 16 residues. Between the trimmed V and J ends, which lost 5 bases and 2 bases, there was a span of 16 bases. Germline-derived CDR1 and CDR2 are MDHEN and SYDVKM. CDR3 sequence (DNA): TGTGCCAGCAGTAGACTGGCTGAGGGACCCAAAAACATTCAGTACTTC. It encodes CASSRLAEGPKNIQYF. Using reference TRBV28 and TRBJ2-4 for the parts outside the CDR3, the full variable domain is DVKVTQSSRYLVKRTGEKVFLECVQDMDHENMFWYRQDPGLGLRLIYFSYDVKMKEKGDIPEGYSVSREKKERFSLILESASTNQTSMYLCASSRLAEGPKNIQYFGAGTRLSVL.

The gene calls are TRBV12-3 or TRBV12-4 and TRBJ2-3, with D tentatively TRBD2 (5 bases). The CDR3 runs 15 residues. V gave up 5 bases and J gave up 7 bases, with 19 bases separating them. The CDR3 sequence is CASSERVEVTYTQYF. CDR3 sequence (DNA): TGTGCCAGCAGTGAGAGGGTGGAGGTAACATATACGCAGTATTTT.

Details on this clonotype: A read error may produce the germline difference seen at one junction end. The chain joins TRBV11-2 to TRBJ2-1; no firm D call. This CDR3 contains 13 residues. Germline-derived CDR1 and CDR2 are SGHAT and FQNNGV. DNA for the CDR3: TGTGCCAGCAGCTTAGAAGACATGAATGGGCAGTTCTTC. Protein: CASSLEDMNGQFF.

With respect to this clonotype: The CDR3 does not close with the conserved phenylalanine or tryptophan, likely indicating a read error. The DNA is omitted, as the CDR3 cannot be located on it reliably, and the CDR3 follows TCRdb's listing. The chain uses TRBV10-2 and TRBJ1-1. The length of the CDR3 is 16 amino acids, counting both ends. Germline assignment: CDR1 WSHSY and CDR2 SAAADI. This chain's CDR3 is CASTGLAGSLTSEASY.

The rearrangement uses TRBV10-1 and TRBJ2-7; 7 nucleotides agree with TRBD1. The germline V gene encodes CDR1 WNHNN and CDR2 SYGVQD (reference sequence). V dropped 6 bases and J dropped 6; count of bases not matched to a gene: 14. There are 15 residues in the CDR3. CDR3 sequence: CASSDNLDRTSEQYF. The CDR3 DNA is TGCGCCAGCAGCGATAACCTGGACAGGACCAGCGAGCAGTACTTC.

This chain joins TRBV29-1 and TRBJ2-1; the match to TRBD2 covers 11 bases. Looked up from germline, CDR1 is SQVTM and CDR2 is ANQGSEA. The CDR3 is 13 amino acids. The CDR3: CSAQGLADSEQFF. The DNA of the CDR3 is TGCAGTGCTCAGGGACTAGCGGACAGTGAGCAGTTCTTC.

Of note for this clonotype: An end of the junction differs from the germline gene, which may be a read error. This rearrangement joins TRBV10-1 to TRBJ2-7, with no clear D. Germline CDR1 is WNHNN and CDR2 is SYGVQD (reference sequence). The CDR3 is 13 amino acids. The CDR3 sequence is CVSSKSHSYEQYF. The CDR3 coding sequence is TGCGTCAGCAGTAAATCACATTCCTACGAGCAGTACTTC.

Comment on this clonotype: Germline and junction disagree at one end, which may indicate a read error. The chain has TRBV29-1 and TRBJ2-1; TRBD2 matches 7 bases. From germline, CDR1 is SQVTM and CDR2 ANQGSEA. This CDR3 is 15 amino acids long. CDR3 nucleotide sequence: TGCAGCACCGAGGATGTGGTAGCGGGTTCCAATGAGAAGTTCTTC. Translation gives CSTEDVVAGSNEKFF.

The chain combines TRBV14 with TRBJ1-3, with D tentatively TRBD1 (5 bases). Germline assignment: CDR1 SGHDN and CDR2 FVKESK. The CDR3 runs to 15 residues. The V end lost 3 bases, the J end lost 5 bases, and 14 bases lay between the germline ends. CDR3 sequence (DNA): TGTGCCAGCAGCCAGGACAATACACTGAGAAACACCATATATTTT. Protein sequence: CASSQDNTLRNTIYF.